The sequence of this TCR beta chain was determined in a study of blood T cell repertoires in COVID-19. Across the whole study: Samples of COVID-19 (acute and convalescent) were obtained from the United States, Italy and Spain. T cells, B-cell-depleted T cells, or PBMCs supplied cDNA or gDNA.

Original methodology: Amplification of reference gene primers was used by the study to estimate nucleated cell counts. Here immunoSEQ multiplex PCR was the method, and the copy in TCRdb shows in-frame clones only, minus some. V, J and clone size are taken as reported in that table, and D and trimming were inferred from the DNA itself. The sample has 120,000 or so clones; about 80% are singletons. In its sample, this clone was seen a few times. V lost 3 bases, J lost 5 bases, and 10 bases stayed unmatched. The germline V gene encodes CDR1 DFQATT and CDR2 SNEGSKA (reference sequence). The CDR3 loop spans 16 amino acids.

The source of this sequence is a man aged 55 to 69 with acute or convalescent COVID-19. The V gene is TRBV20-1, the J gene TRBJ2-2, with 9 bases aligning to TRBD2. The sample consisted of peripheral blood. In DNA form, the CDR3 reads TGCAGTGCTAGTTCCTTCTTAGCGGGGGATACCGGGGAGCTGTTTTTT. Its translation is CSASSFLAGDTGELFF.